These 14 T cell receptor beta chains were all obtained from the same sample, sequenced in a study of a mutant IDH1 vaccine in newly diagnosed glioma. Sequenced by immunoSEQ multiplex PCR; TCRdb stores in-frame clones only, minus some. Of about 21,000 clones in the sample, 89% were seen once. These receptors have no identified antigens. The time point denotes: week 11, during vaccination. What each vaccine dose contained was 300 ug of mutant IDH1 20-mer peptide, accompanied by topical imiquimod. The sample in question was PBMCs, obtained from a glioma patient whose treatment included an IDH1 peptide vaccine. The receptor set was obtained from a woman aged 40 to 50 with glioma.

This chain joins TRBV12-5 and TRBJ2-3; D is possibly TRBD1 or TRBD2 (5 bases each). The CDR3 sequence is 16 residues long. V dropped 5 bases and J dropped 1 base, with 16 bases sitting between them. The germline CDR1 and CDR2 sequences are LGHNT and FRNRAP. The CDR3 DNA reads TGTGCTAGTGGTGCCACGCCGGGACCTCGCACAGATACGCAGTATTTT. It codes for CASGATPGPRTDTQYF.

The J gene is TRBJ1-2, the V gene TRBV5-1; 10 nucleotides line up with TRBD1. The V segment lost 4 bases and the J segment 5 bases; nucleotides outside the gene matches: 5. The CDR3 is 14 amino acids. The V gene's germline CDR1 is SGHRS and CDR2 YFSETQ. DNA of the CDR3: TGCGCCAGCAGCGAGCCGGGACAGGGGTATGGCTACACCTTC. It encodes CASSEPGQGYGYTF.

V is TRBV4-1 and J is TRBJ1-1, with D hard to call. Trimming cost V 1 base and J 0 bases, with 6 bases left between them. The CDR3 length is 14 residues. Germline values: CDR1 MGHRA, CDR2 YSYEKL. CDR3 nucleotides: TGCGCCAGCAGCCAAGTCGGAGTGAACACTGAAGCTTTCTTT. Translated, it gives CASSQVGVNTEAFF.

The chain combines TRBV6-6 with TRBJ2-2; the D gene is possibly TRBD2 (6 bases). The CDR3 has 13 amino acids. CDR1 and CDR2 from the germline V gene are MNHNY and SVGAGI (reference sequence). V was trimmed by 6 bases and J by 7 bases, leaving 12 bases between them. In DNA, the CDR3 is TGTGCCAGCAGGGGGACTGGCGGCGGGGAGCTGTTTTTT. This encodes CASRGTGGGELFF.

This clone has just a few counts. V is TRBV11-1 and J is TRBJ1-1; D possibly corresponds to TRBD1 (6 bases). The CDR3 has 14 amino acids. The germline V gene has CDR1 SGHAT and CDR2 FQDESV (reference sequence). The V end was cut by 5 bases, the J end by 1 base, with 11 bases between. The CDR3 region is CASSARQANTEAFF. The CDR3, as DNA: TGTGCCAGCAGCGCCCGACAGGCGAACACTGAAGCTTTCTTT.

The rearrangement links TRBV2 to TRBJ1-1, with D tentatively TRBD1 (6 bases). V was trimmed by 7 bases and J by 3 bases, leaving 9 bases between them. CDR3 length equals 12 residues. Germline CDR1 SNHLY, CDR2 FYNNEI. The CDR3 region is CASKYRDTEAFF. DNA of the CDR3: TGTGCCAGCAAGTACAGGGACACTGAAGCTTTCTTT.

The chain employs TRBV19 and TRBJ1-4; 7 bases align to TRBD1. The ends lost 6 bases at V and 5 bases at J; junction bases unmatched: 9. Germline V gene lookup returns CDR1 LNHDA and CDR2 SQIVND (reference sequence). The CDR3 has 15 amino acids. The CDR3 loop is CASRETGQPNEKLFF. For the CDR3, the DNA is TGTGCCAGTAGGGAGACGGGACAGCCAAATGAAAAACTGTTTTTT.

This clone was seen once. V usage is TRBV2 and J usage is TRBJ2-5, with unresolved D. V lost 6 bases to trimming and J lost 4 bases, with 6 bases between them. The CDR3 is 11 residues long. Germline CDR1 SNHLY, CDR2 FYNNEI. CDR3 amino acids: CASRVRETQYF. The CDR3 nucleotides are TGTGCCAGCAGGGTTCGAGAGACCCAGTACTTC.

V and J are TRBV25-1 and TRBJ2-7, with D perhaps TRBD2 (6 bases). Trimming pared 3 bases from V and 3 bases from J, leaving 18 bases between. Germline V gene sequence: CDR1 MGHDK, CDR2 SYGVNS. The CDR3 contains 16 residues. CDR3 region: CASSDPGGEENYEQYF. CDR3 bases: TGTGCCAGCAGTGATCCCGGAGGGGAGGAAAACTACGAGCAGTACTTC.

This chain connects TRBV5-1 to TRBJ1-2, with 7 bases fitting TRBD1. V was pared by 8 bases and J by 2 bases, with 9 bases of the junction left unmatched. CDR1 and CDR2 (germline): SGHRS, YFSETQ. The CDR3 covers 14 residues. DNA for the CDR3: TGCGCCAGTAGGGCGACAGGGATGAACTATGGCTACACCTTC. Protein: CASRATGMNYGYTF. Together with reference TRBV5-1 and TRBJ1-2, the CDR3 gives the full variable domain: KAGVTQTPRYLIKTRGQQVTLSCSPISGHRSVSWYQQTPGQGLQFLFEYFSETQRNKGNFPGRFSGRQFSNSRSEMNVSTLELGDSALYLCASRATGMNYGYTFGSGTRLTVV.

J is TRBJ2-5 and V is TRBV7-9, with D perhaps TRBD1 (6 bases). The V end was cut by 5 bases, the J end by 4 bases, with 11 bases between. Per the germline V gene, CDR1 is SEHNR and CDR2 is FQNEAQ (reference sequence). The CDR3 spans 13 residues. The CDR3 coding sequence is TGTGCCAGCAGCACCACAGGGTTAGAGACCCAGTACTTC. This translates into CASSTTGLETQYF. The complete variable domain, with remaining parts taken from reference TRBV7-9 and TRBJ2-5, reads DTGVSQNPRHKITKRGQNVTFRCDPISEHNRLYWYRQTLGQGPEFLTYFQNEAQLEKSRLLSDRFSAERPKGSFSTLEIQRTEQGDSAMYLCASSTTGLETQYFGPGTRLLVL.

This chain links TRBV30 with TRBJ1-1; no firm D call. This CDR3 is 11 amino acids long. Germline CDR1 GTSNPN, CDR2 SVGIG (reference sequence). V gave up 5 bases and J gave up 6 bases, with 10 bases separating them. The chain's CDR3 is CAWENWAEAFF. In DNA form, the CDR3 reads TGTGCCTGGGAGAATTGGGCTGAAGCTTTCTTT.

The chain recombines TRBV4-3 with TRBJ1-2; 8 positions agree with TRBD1. With 3 bases clipped from V and 1 base from J, the junction kept 7 bases outside the gene matches. The CDR3 loop spans 16 amino acids. Germline loops: CDR1 LGHNA, CDR2 YSLEER. CDR3: CASSQVGQGYNYGYTF. In nucleotides, the CDR3 is TGCGCCAGCAGCCAGGTTGGACAGGGCTATAACTATGGCTACACCTTC.

This chain joins TRBV6-5 and TRBJ2-1; 7 bases agree with TRBD1. With 6 bases clipped from V and 3 bases from J, the junction kept 5 bases outside the gene matches. CDR1 MNHEY and CDR2 SVGAGI come from the germline V gene. The CDR3 sequence is 14 residues long. CDR3 amino acids: CASRGTDNYNEQFF. The CDR3 DNA follows: TGTGCCAGCAGGGGGACAGACAACTACAATGAGCAGTTCTTC.